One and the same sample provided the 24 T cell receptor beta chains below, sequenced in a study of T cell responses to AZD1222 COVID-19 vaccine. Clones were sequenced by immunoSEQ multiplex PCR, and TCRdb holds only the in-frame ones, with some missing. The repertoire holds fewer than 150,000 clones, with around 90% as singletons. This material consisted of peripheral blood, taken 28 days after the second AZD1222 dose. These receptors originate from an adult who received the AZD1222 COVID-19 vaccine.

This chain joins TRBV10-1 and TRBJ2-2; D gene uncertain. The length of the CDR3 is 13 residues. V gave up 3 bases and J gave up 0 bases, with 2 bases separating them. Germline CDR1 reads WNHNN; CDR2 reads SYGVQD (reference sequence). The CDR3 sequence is CASSDPNTGELFF. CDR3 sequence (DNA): TGCGCCAGCAGTGACCCGAACACCGGGGAGCTGTTTTTT.

CDR3 region: CASSFRSTGAGGELFF. For the CDR3, the DNA is TGTGCCAGCAGCTTCCGATCGACAGGGGCAGGCGGGGAGCTGTTTTTT. V and J are TRBV5-6 and TRBJ2-2, with 8 bases matching TRBD1. There are 16 residues in the CDR3. Germline loops: CDR1 SGHDT, CDR2 YYEEEE. The J segment lost 7 bases and the V segment lost 2 bases, leaving 10 bases of the junction unmatched. The full variable domain, rest sourced from reference TRBV5-6 and TRBJ2-2, is DAGVTQSPTHLIKTRGQQVTLRCSPKSGHDTVSWYQQALGQGPQFIFQYYEEEERQRGNFPDRFSGHQFPNYSSELNVNALLLGDSALYLCASSFRSTGAGGELFFGEGSRLTVL.

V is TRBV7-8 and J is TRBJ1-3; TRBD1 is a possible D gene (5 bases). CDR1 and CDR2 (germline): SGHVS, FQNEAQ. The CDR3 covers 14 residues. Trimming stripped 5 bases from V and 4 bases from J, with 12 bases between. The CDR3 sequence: CASSPSWGGNTIYF. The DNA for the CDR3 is TGTGCCAGCAGCCCGTCATGGGGCGGAAACACCATATATTTT. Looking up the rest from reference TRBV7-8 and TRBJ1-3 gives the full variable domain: GAGVSQSPRYKVAKRGQDVALRCDPISGHVSLFWYQQALGQGPEFLTYFQNEAQLDKSGLPSDRFFAERPEGSVSTLKIQRTQQEDSAVYLCASSPSWGGNTIYFGEGSWLTVV.

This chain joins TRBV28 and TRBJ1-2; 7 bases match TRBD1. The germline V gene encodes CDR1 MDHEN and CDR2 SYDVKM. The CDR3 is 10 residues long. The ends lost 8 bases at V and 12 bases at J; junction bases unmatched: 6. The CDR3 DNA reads TGTGCCAGCGGCACAGGGGACCACACCTTC. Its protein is CASGTGDHTF.

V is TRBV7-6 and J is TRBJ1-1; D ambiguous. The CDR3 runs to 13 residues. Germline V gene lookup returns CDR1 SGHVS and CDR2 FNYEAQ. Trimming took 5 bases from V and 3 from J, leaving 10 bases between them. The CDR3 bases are TGTGCCAGCAGCCCGGCCTTGCACACTGAAGCTTTCTTT. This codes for CASSPALHTEAFF. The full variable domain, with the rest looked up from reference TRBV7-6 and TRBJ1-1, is GAGVSQSPRYKVTKRGQDVALRCDPISGHVSLYWYRQALGQGPEFLTYFNYEAQQDKSGLPNDRFSAERPEGSISTLTIQRTEQRDSAMYRCASSPALHTEAFFGQGTRLTVV.

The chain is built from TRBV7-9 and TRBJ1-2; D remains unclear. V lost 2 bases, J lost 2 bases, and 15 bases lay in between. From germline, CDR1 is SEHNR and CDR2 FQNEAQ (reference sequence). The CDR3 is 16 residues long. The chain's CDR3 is CASSLKSSWENYGYTF. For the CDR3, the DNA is TGTGCCAGCAGCTTAAAAAGTTCCTGGGAAAACTATGGCTACACCTTC.

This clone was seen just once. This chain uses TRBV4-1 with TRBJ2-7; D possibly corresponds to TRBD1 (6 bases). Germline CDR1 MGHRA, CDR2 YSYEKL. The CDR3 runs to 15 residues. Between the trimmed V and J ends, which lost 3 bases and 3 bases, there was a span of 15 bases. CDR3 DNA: TGCGCCAGCAGCCAGAGGACAGCTAATATCTACGAGCAGTACTTC. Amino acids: CASSQRTANIYEQYF.

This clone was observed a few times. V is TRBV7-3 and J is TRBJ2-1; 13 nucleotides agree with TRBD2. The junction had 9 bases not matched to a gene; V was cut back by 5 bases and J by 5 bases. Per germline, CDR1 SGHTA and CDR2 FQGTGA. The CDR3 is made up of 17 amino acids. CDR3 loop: CASSPRTSGSPHNEQFF. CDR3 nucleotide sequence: TGTGCCAGCAGCCCTCGGACTAGCGGGAGTCCCCACAATGAGCAGTTCTTC.

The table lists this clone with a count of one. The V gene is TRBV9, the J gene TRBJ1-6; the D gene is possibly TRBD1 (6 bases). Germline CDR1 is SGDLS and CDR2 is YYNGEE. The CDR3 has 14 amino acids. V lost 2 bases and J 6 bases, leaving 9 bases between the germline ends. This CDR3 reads CASSVDSTNSPLHF. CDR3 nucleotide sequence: TGTGCCAGCAGCGTGGACAGCACTAATTCACCCCTCCACTTT.

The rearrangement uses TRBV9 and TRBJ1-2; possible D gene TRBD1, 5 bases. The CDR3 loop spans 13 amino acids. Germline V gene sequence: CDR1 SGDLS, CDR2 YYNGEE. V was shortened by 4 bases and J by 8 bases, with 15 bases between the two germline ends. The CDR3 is CASSPRGTSGYTF. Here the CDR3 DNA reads TGTGCCAGCAGCCCCCGGGGGACCTCCGGCTACACCTTC.

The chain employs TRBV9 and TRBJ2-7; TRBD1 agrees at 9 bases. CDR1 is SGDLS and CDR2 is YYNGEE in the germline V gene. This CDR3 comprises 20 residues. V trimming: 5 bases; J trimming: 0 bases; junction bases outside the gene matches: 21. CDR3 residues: CASRALLPGTGLLYSYEQYF. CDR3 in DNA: TGTGCCAGCAGAGCGCTTTTACCAGGGACAGGGCTGTTGTACTCCTACGAGCAGTACTTC.

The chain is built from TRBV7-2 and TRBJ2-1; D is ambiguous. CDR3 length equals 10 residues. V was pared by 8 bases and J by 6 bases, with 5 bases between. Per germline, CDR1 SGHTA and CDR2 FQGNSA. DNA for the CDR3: TGTGCCAGCGGTCTCAATGAGCAGTTCTTC. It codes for CASGLNEQFF.

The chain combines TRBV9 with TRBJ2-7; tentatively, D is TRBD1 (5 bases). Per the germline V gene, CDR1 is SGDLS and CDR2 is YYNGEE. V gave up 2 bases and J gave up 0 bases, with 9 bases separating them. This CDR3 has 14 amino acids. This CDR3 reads CASSVRASSYEQYF. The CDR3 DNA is TGTGCCAGCAGCGTCAGGGCGAGCTCCTACGAGCAGTACTTC. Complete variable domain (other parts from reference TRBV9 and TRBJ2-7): DSGVTQTPKHLITATGQRVTLRCSPRSGDLSVYWYQQSLDQGLQFLIQYYNGEERAKGNILERFSAQQFPDLHSELNLSSLELGDSALYFCASSVRASSYEQYFGPGTRLTVT.

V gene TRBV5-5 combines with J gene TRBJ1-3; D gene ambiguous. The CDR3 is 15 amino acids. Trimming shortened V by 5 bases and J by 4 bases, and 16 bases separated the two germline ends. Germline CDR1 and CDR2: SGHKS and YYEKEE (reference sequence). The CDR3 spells CASSRTGGYGNTIYF. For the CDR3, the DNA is TGTGCCAGCAGTAGGACGGGAGGATACGGAAACACCATATATTTT.

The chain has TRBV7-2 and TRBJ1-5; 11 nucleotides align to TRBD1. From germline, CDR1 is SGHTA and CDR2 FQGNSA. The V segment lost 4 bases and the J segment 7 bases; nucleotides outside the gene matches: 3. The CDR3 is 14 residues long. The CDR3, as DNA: TGTGCCAGCAGCTGGGACAGGGGGGGACAGCCCCAGCATTTT. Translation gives CASSWDRGGQPQHF.

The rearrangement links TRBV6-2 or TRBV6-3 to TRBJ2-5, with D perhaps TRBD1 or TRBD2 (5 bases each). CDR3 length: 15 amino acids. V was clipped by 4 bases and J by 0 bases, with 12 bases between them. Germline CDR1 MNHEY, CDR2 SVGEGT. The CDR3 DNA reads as TGTGCCAGCAGTTCTCGGGGCCCGTACCAAGAGACCCAGTACTTC. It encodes CASSSRGPYQETQYF.

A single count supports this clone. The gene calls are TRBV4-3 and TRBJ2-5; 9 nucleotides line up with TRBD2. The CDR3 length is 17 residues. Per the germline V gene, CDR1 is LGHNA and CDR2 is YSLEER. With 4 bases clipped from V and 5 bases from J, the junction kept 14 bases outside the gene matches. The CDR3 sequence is CASSPTTGIAGVETQYF. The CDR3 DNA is TGCGCCAGCAGCCCCACCACAGGGATAGCGGGGGTGGAGACCCAGTACTTC.

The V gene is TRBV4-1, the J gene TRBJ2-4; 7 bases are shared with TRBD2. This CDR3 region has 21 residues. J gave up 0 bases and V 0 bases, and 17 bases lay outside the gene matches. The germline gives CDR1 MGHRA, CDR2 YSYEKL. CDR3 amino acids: CASSQEEPIPLAVLAKNIQYF. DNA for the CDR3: TGCGCCAGCAGCCAAGAGGAGCCGATACCTCTAGCGGTATTAGCCAAAAACATTCAGTACTTC.

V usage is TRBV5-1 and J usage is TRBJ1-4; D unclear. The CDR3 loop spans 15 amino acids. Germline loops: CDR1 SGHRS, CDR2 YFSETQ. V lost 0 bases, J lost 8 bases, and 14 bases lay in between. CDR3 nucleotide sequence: TGCGCCAGCAGCTTGGCTCAAGGGCGGGAGGAAAAACTGTTTTTT. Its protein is CASSLAQGREEKLFF.

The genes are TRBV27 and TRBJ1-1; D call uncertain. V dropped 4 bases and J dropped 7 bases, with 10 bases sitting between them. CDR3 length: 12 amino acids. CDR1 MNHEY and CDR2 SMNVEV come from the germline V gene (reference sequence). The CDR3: CASSSPPGEAFF. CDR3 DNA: TGTGCCAGCAGTTCCCCCCCGGGTGAAGCTTTCTTT.

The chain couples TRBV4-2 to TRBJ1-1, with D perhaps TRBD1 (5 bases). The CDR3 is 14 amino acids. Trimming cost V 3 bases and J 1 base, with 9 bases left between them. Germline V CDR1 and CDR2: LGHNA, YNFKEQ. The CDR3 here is CASSHGQGNTEAFF. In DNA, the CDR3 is TGTGCCAGCAGCCATGGTCAGGGGAACACTGAAGCTTTCTTT.

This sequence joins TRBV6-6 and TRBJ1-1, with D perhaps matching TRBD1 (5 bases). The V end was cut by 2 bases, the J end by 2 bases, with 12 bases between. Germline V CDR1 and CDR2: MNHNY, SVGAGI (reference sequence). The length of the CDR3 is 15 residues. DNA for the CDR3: TGTGCCAGCAGTTACCAGGCGGGGGGTAACACTGAAGCTTTCTTT. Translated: CASSYQAGGNTEAFF.

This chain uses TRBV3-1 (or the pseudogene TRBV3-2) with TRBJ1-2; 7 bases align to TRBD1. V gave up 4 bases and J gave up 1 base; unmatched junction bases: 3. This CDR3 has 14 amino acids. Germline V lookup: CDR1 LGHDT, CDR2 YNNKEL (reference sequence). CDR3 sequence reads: CASSLGTDNYGYTF. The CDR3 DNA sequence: TGTGCCAGCAGCCTCGGGACAGATAACTATGGCTACACCTTC.

As DNA, the CDR3 is TGCAGCGTTGAAAGCGGGGGAAGAACAGATACGCAGTATTTT. This translates into CSVESGGRTDTQYF. This chain links TRBV29-1 with TRBJ2-3; 8 bases line up with TRBD2. This CDR3 has 14 residues. CDR1 is SQVTM, CDR2 ANQGSEA, per germline. Unmatched junction bases numbered 4, after V lost 2 bases and J lost 3 bases.